This entry describes one T cell receptor beta chain. The V segment lost 6 bases and the J segment 7 bases; nucleotides outside the gene matches: 6. The germline CDR1 and CDR2 sequences are MDHEN and SYDVKM. The CDR3 has 15 residues. Clones were sequenced by immunoSEQ multiplex PCR, and TCRdb holds only the in-frame ones, with some missing. The sample lists 200,000 to 300,000 clones; 80% to 90% were seen once. This sample is drawn from a study of blood T cell repertoires in COVID-19. Input material: peripheral blood. This chain uses TRBV28 with TRBJ2-1, with 13 positions matching TRBD2. This receptor was obtained from a man aged 55 to 70 with acute or convalescent COVID-19. CDR3 region: CASSSGLAGDNEQFF. In DNA form, the CDR3 reads TGTGCCAGCAGCTCAGGACTAGCGGGGGATAATGAGCAGTTCTTC.